This passage covers 32 T cell receptor beta chains from one sample sequenced in a study of control samples from healthy donors and cancer patients (dated by TCRdb to about 2020). The library was made by the immunoSEQ multiplex PCR assay. As stored in TCRdb, this immuneACCESS dataset retains in-frame rearrangements with V and J assigned. A fraction of the clones does not appear; measured against another copy, unresolved V genes explain less than half of the discrepancy, and the remainder lacks a known reason. For this sample the table gives 85,000 to 110,000 clones, of which more than 85% were detected only once. About 20% of the sample lies in the top ten. Sequencing used PBMCs. The origin of the receptors is a man aged 60 to 69 with lung cancer.

This clone was counted once. This sequence joins TRBV5-1 and TRBJ2-6; 8 nucleotides agree with TRBD1. With 3 bases clipped from V and 4 bases from J, the junction kept 6 bases outside the gene matches. Germline V gene data show CDR1 as SGHRS and CDR2 as YFSETQ. CDR3 length: 16 amino acids. The chain's CDR3 is CASSWRTGSGANVLTF. The CDR3 DNA follows: TGCGCCAGCAGCTGGAGGACAGGGTCGGGGGCCAACGTCCTGACTTTC.

The chain recombines TRBV2 with TRBJ1-4, with 7 bases fitting TRBD1. J lost 5 bases, V lost 0 bases, and 3 bases had no gene match. Germline CDR1 is SNHLY and CDR2 is FYNNEI. This CDR3 is 15 amino acids long. CDR3 loop: CASSEALTGNEKLFF. CDR3 DNA: TGTGCCAGCAGTGAAGCCTTGACAGGGAATGAAAAACTGTTTTTT.

The chain links TRBV9 to TRBJ2-1; D may be TRBD2 (6 bases). Trimming took 0 bases from V and 6 from J, leaving 13 bases between them. Germline CDR1 SGDLS, CDR2 YYNGEE. The CDR3 is 15 amino acids. CDR3 sequence reads: CASSVVWGEINEQFF. The CDR3 region has the DNA TGTGCCAGCAGCGTAGTTTGGGGGGAGATCAATGAGCAGTTCTTC.

The chain uses TRBV7-9 and TRBJ2-5; the D gene is possibly TRBD1 (6 bases). The length of the CDR3 is 12 residues. V was cut by 7 bases and J by 2 bases, with 8 bases left in between. The germline CDR1 and CDR2 sequences are SEHNR and FQNEAQ (reference sequence). CDR3 sequence reads: CASTQGQETQYF. CDR3 DNA sequence: TGTGCCAGCACACAGGGACAAGAGACCCAGTACTTC.

The V call is TRBV27, the J call TRBJ2-5, with unresolved D. CDR1 is MNHEY, CDR2 SMNVEV, per germline (reference sequence). Trimming pared 5 bases from V and 0 bases from J, leaving 7 bases between. The CDR3 is made up of 13 amino acids. The CDR3 DNA is TGTGCCAGCAGTCTTCGGGACCAAGAGACCCAGTACTTC. Encoded protein: CASSLRDQETQYF.

The V call is TRBV7-3, the J call TRBJ2-3; D may be TRBD2 (6 bases). CDR3 size: 12 residues. V lost 6 bases, J lost 3 bases, and 7 bases lay in between. The germline CDR1 and CDR2 sequences are SGHTA and FQGTGA. Here the CDR3 DNA reads TGTGCCAGCAGGGGGGGAACAGATACGCAGTATTTT. Translated, it gives CASRGGTDTQYF.

The chain links TRBV2 to TRBJ1-3; D is unclear. Germline V gives CDR1 SNHLY, CDR2 FYNNEI. The CDR3 covers 14 residues. Trimming pared 4 bases from V and 0 bases from J, leaving 7 bases between. CDR3 DNA: TGTGCCAGCAGTGTTAAGGTCTCTGGAAACACCATATATTTT. This codes for CASSVKVSGNTIYF. The complete variable domain, with remaining parts taken from reference TRBV2 and TRBJ1-3, reads EPEVTQTPSHQVTQMGQEVILRCVPISNHLYFYWYRQILGQKVEFLVSFYNNEISEKSEIFDDQFSVERPDGSNFTLKIRSTKLEDSAMYFCASSVKVSGNTIYFGEGSWLTVV.

J is TRBJ2-1 and V is TRBV19, with unresolved D. Trimming cost V 0 bases and J 9 bases, with 15 bases left between them. The CDR3 covers 15 residues. The germline gives CDR1 LNHDA, CDR2 SQIVND (reference sequence). The CDR3 sequence is CASSIDGLLRSEQFF. CDR3 DNA sequence: TGTGCCAGTAGTATAGACGGGTTGTTAAGGAGTGAGCAGTTCTTC.

This chain's CDR3 is CASSLKEGPGELFF. CDR3 DNA: TGTGCCAGCAGCTTGAAGGAGGGTCCCGGGGAGCTGTTTTTT. The V gene is TRBV5-4, the J gene TRBJ2-2; D is possibly TRBD2 (6 bases). V was shortened by 1 base and J by 6 bases, with 10 bases between the two germline ends. Per the germline V gene, CDR1 is SGHNT and CDR2 is YYREEE (reference sequence). The CDR3 runs to 14 residues.

The chain carries TRBV18 and TRBJ2-5; D is unclear. The CDR3 totals 15 residues. CDR1 and CDR2 (germline): KGHSH, LQKENI. Trimming cost V 3 bases and J 5 bases, with 16 bases left between them. The DNA for the CDR3 is TGTGCCAGCTCACCCCCCAACGGCGGACGGGAGACCCAGTACTTC. Translated: CASSPPNGGRETQYF.

This clone ranks as large. Other DNA sequences from this sample encode an identical CDR3 as well. CDR3 nucleotides: TGTGCCAGCAGCCAACCGGGGAACACTGAAGCTTTCTTT. It codes for CASSQPGNTEAFF. The chain combines TRBV3-1 (or the pseudogene TRBV3-2) with TRBJ1-1; D is uncertain. The germline V and J ends were trimmed by 2 bases and 1 base, with 5 bases remaining between them. CDR1 and CDR2 (germline): LGHDT, YNNKEL (reference sequence). This CDR3 has 13 residues.

The chain couples TRBV19 to TRBJ1-1; D is unresolved. V lost 7 bases and J lost 3, with 12 bases in between. Germline V gene sequence: CDR1 LNHDA, CDR2 SQIVND (reference sequence). This CDR3 has 13 residues. The CDR3 nucleotides read TGTGCCAGTAAGGTGGAGGTTCACACTGAAGCTTTCTTT. This codes for CASKVEVHTEAFF.

The chain combines TRBV5-8 with TRBJ2-1, with 8 bases that match TRBD2. Trimming took 0 bases from V and 3 from J; bases not matched to a gene: 2. CDR1 SGHTS and CDR2 YDEGEE come from the germline V gene. This CDR3 is 15 amino acids long. In DNA form, the CDR3 reads TGTGCCAGCAGCTTGGCCGGGGGGGACTACAATGAGCAGTTCTTC. It translates to CASSLAGGDYNEQFF.

The CDR3 spells CASSPLIDGAFF. The CDR3 DNA reads TGTGCCAGCTCACCACTCATAGACGGGGCTTTCTTT. This rearrangement joins TRBV18 to TRBJ1-1; D not resolved. The CDR3 length is 12 residues. The ends were cut back, 1 base at V and 11 bases at J, with 11 bases in the middle. Germline V gene lookup returns CDR1 KGHSH and CDR2 LQKENI.

This clone was observed once. V and J are TRBV28 and TRBJ1-2; 9 positions agree with TRBD1. Per the germline V gene, CDR1 is MDHEN and CDR2 is SYDVKM. The V and J ends lost 2 bases and 7 bases, in that order; junction bases with no gene match: 14. The CDR3 runs to 17 residues. The CDR3 coding sequence is TGTGCCAGCAGTTTAGGGGCTCAACAGGGGGCGAGGGTTGGCTACACCTTC. It codes for CASSLGAQQGARVGYTF.

This clone came up a few times. The rearrangement links TRBV7-9 to TRBJ1-2; the D gene is possibly TRBD1 (6 bases). Trimming stripped 2 bases from V and 6 bases from J, with 16 bases between. This CDR3 comprises 15 residues. From germline, CDR1 is SEHNR and CDR2 FQNEAQ (reference sequence). The CDR3 region has the DNA TGTGCCAGCAGCTTAAAGGGGGTGTCAGGGGATGGCTACACCTTC. Its protein product is CASSLKGVSGDGYTF.

A note on this clone: One end of the junction varies from germline; a read error may be responsible. The genes are TRBV6-5 and TRBJ1-4, with D possibly being TRBD1 (5 bases). The germline V gene encodes CDR1 MNHEY and CDR2 SVGAGI. This CDR3 comprises 14 residues. The CDR3 region is CASSDSGGGEKLFF. In DNA, the CDR3 is TGTGCCAGCAGTGACTCTGGGGGAGGTGAAAAACTGTTTTTT.

The CDR3 DNA sequence: TGTGCCAGCAGCCGTCGGACAGGAGTTAATGAAAAACTGTTTTTT. It encodes CASSRRTGVNEKLFF. The rearrangement joins TRBV14 to TRBJ1-4; 7 nucleotides agree with TRBD1. Germline V gene data show CDR1 as SGHDN and CDR2 as FVKESK. V dropped 4 bases and J dropped 4; count of bases not matched to a gene: 6. This CDR3 spans 15 amino acids.

V is TRBV30 and J is TRBJ1-1; TRBD1 agrees at 7 bases. In germline, CDR1 is GTSNPN, CDR2 SVGIG (reference sequence). J lost 1 base, V lost 5 bases, and 7 bases had no gene match. The CDR3 spans 14 residues. CDR3 sequence (DNA): TGTGCCTGGGCGCAACGGGACAGGAACACTGAAGCTTTCTTT. This translates into CAWAQRDRNTEAFF.

This clone was detected a few times. The chain links TRBV2 to TRBJ2-5; the D gene could be TRBD1 or TRBD2 (5 bases each). The V and J ends lost 1 base and 5 bases respectively, with 11 bases between them. Germline CDR1 reads SNHLY; CDR2 reads FYNNEI. The CDR3 has 14 amino acids. This chain's CDR3 is CASSEGGAGETQYF. The DNA of the CDR3 is TGTGCCAGCAGTGAAGGAGGGGCCGGCGAGACCCAGTACTTC.

The V call is TRBV7-3, the J call TRBJ2-5; tentatively, D is TRBD1 (6 bases). The CDR3 extends over 15 amino acids. The V gene lost 0 bases and the J gene lost 4 bases, with 12 bases spanning the gap. Germline lookup yields CDR1 SGHTA and CDR2 FQGTGA. In DNA, the CDR3 is TGTGCCAGCAGCTTAACGAGGGGGATGAGAGAGACCCAGTACTTC. It translates to CASSLTRGMRETQYF.

V and J are TRBV18 and TRBJ1-1; 9 positions match TRBD1. The J segment lost 0 bases and the V segment lost 1 base, leaving 3 bases of the junction unmatched. The CDR3 contains 16 residues. CDR1 is KGHSH, CDR2 LQKENI, per germline. The CDR3 here is CASSPRTGEMNTEAFF. The CDR3 DNA follows: TGTGCCAGCTCACCACGGACAGGGGAGATGAACACTGAAGCTTTCTTT.

This clone was seen only a few times. The V gene is TRBV10-1, the J gene TRBJ2-1, with a weak D call TRBD2 (5 bases). The CDR3 loop spans 12 amino acids. Germline values: CDR1 WNHNN, CDR2 SYGVQD (reference sequence). V was trimmed by 5 bases and J by 7 bases, leaving 9 bases between them. In DNA form, the CDR3 reads TGCGCCAGCAGTCTAGCCGGGAATGAGCAGTTCTTC. Its protein is CASSLAGNEQFF.

The CDR3 DNA is TGTGCCAGCAGCCAAGGCGATTATAGCAATCAGCCCCAGCATTTT. It yields the protein CASSQGDYSNQPQHF. This chain connects TRBV7-9 to TRBJ1-5, with D unclear. Trimming pared 5 bases from V and 0 bases from J, leaving 11 bases between. From germline, CDR1 is SEHNR and CDR2 FQNEAQ (reference sequence). The CDR3 is made up of 15 amino acids.

The chain has TRBV4-2 and TRBJ2-5; TRBD1 aligns across 8 bases. Trimming at V came to 0 bases and at J to 5 bases, leaving 5 bases not matched to a gene. Germline assignment: CDR1 LGHNA and CDR2 YNFKEQ. The CDR3 sequence is 15 residues long. CDR3 residues: CASSQDPGGTETQYF. In DNA form, the CDR3 reads TGTGCCAGCAGCCAAGACCCAGGGGGCACGGAGACCCAGTACTTC.

The rearrangement uses TRBV5-1 and TRBJ2-3; 10 bases are shared with TRBD2. This CDR3 has 16 amino acids. V lost 4 bases, J lost 2 bases, and 7 bases stayed unmatched. The germline V gene has CDR1 SGHRS and CDR2 YFSETQ. CDR3 loop: CASSPLAGDFTDTQYF. CDR3 nucleotide sequence: TGCGCCAGCAGCCCTCTAGCGGGGGATTTCACAGATACGCAGTATTTT.

This chain uses TRBV9 with TRBJ2-7, with D maybe TRBD2 (5 bases). V lost 0 bases to trimming and J lost 2 bases, with 9 bases between them. There are 14 residues in the CDR3. Germline values: CDR1 SGDLS, CDR2 YYNGEE. In DNA, the CDR3 is TGTGCCAGCAGCGTAGACGGCGGGCCCTACGAGCAGTACTTC. Translating gives CASSVDGGPYEQYF.

The chain carries TRBV3-1 (or the pseudogene TRBV3-2) and TRBJ1-2, with D unresolved. Germline V gene data show CDR1 as LGHDT and CDR2 as YNNKEL (reference sequence). This CDR3 has 14 residues. V lost 4 bases, J lost 6 bases, and 15 bases lay in between. DNA of the CDR3: TGTGCCAGCAGCCCTCACACGAGGTTCCATGGCTACACCTTC. Protein product: CASSPHTRFHGYTF.

The chain combines TRBV5-1 with TRBJ1-3; D is unresolved. The CDR3 sequence is 15 residues long. Germline loops: CDR1 SGHRS, CDR2 YFSETQ. V was clipped by 0 bases and J by 2 bases, with 9 bases between them. CDR3 in DNA: TGCGCCAGCAGCTTGGACTTCAGAGCTGGAAACACCATATATTTT. This codes for CASSLDFRAGNTIYF.

The chain combines TRBV5-1 with TRBJ2-7, with D possibly matching TRBD1 (6 bases). The V and J ends lost 0 bases and 0 bases respectively, with 10 bases between them. Germline CDR1 reads SGHRS; CDR2 reads YFSETQ. The CDR3 spans 15 residues. CDR3 region: CASSLGDTYSYEQYF. CDR3 coding DNA: TGCGCCAGCAGCTTGGGGGACACCTACTCCTACGAGCAGTACTTC.

The V call is TRBV30, the J call TRBJ2-1; a weak D match, TRBD1 (6 bases). V lost 3 bases to trimming and J lost 10 bases, with 16 bases between them. CDR1 and CDR2 (germline): GTSNPN, SVGIG (reference sequence). The CDR3 runs 13 residues. CDR3 sequence reads: CAWRKQQGEEQFF. CDR3 coding DNA: TGTGCCTGGAGGAAGCAACAGGGAGAGGAGCAGTTCTTC.

Here the CDR3 reads CATSVATGTRELGNQPQHF. The CDR3 nucleotides are TGTGCCACCAGTGTCGCCACAGGAACGCGTGAATTAGGCAATCAGCCCCAGCATTTT. V is TRBV24-1 and J is TRBJ1-5, with a possible D match to TRBD1 (5 bases). Trimming cost V 5 bases and J 2 bases, with 24 bases left between them. This CDR3 is 19 amino acids long. Per germline, CDR1 KGHDR and CDR2 SFDVKD.